These 14 T cell receptor beta chains originate from one sample sequenced in a study of PD-1 blockade in mismatch repair-deficient tumors. Generated by immunoSEQ multiplex PCR, the TCRdb table keeps only in-frame clones and is missing some. The sample lists some 48,000 clones, 81% occurring once. The specimen comprised peripheral blood, sampled 20 weeks after starting pembrolizumab. The receptors here all came from an adult with mismatch repair-deficient cancer.

V and J are TRBV25-1 and TRBJ2-3; 14 bases agree with TRBD2. The V gene's germline CDR1 is MGHDK and CDR2 SYGVNS. The V gene end was trimmed by 5 bases and the J gene end by 6 bases; junction bases not matched to a gene: 7. CDR3 length: 16 amino acids. The CDR3 loop reads CASSYTGTSGSDTQYF. In nucleotides, the CDR3 is TGTGCCAGCAGTTACACCGGGACTAGCGGGAGTGATACGCAGTATTTT.

This sequence joins TRBV28 and TRBJ1-1; TRBD1 is a possible D gene (6 bases). Per germline, CDR1 MDHEN and CDR2 SYDVKM. The CDR3 spans 13 residues. The V gene lost 0 bases and the J gene lost 4 bases, with 6 bases spanning the gap. CDR3 amino acids: CASSLWGATEAFF. CDR3 coding DNA: TGTGCCAGCAGTTTATGGGGGGCCACTGAAGCTTTCTTT.

This chain links TRBV10-1 with TRBJ1-1; D is perhaps TRBD1 (5 bases). The V and J ends lost 8 bases and 4 bases respectively, with 23 bases between them. Looked up from germline, CDR1 is WNHNN and CDR2 is SYGVQD (reference sequence). The CDR3 runs 16 residues. The CDR3 sequence: CASGGIRDCWGTEAFF. The CDR3, as DNA: TGCGCCAGCGGCGGCATCAGGGATTGTTGGGGCACTGAAGCTTTCTTT.

This clone was recorded a few times. The rearrangement uses TRBV7-6 and TRBJ1-5, with D hard to call. Trimming removed 0 bases at V and 0 bases at J, with 6 bases between. Germline CDR1 is SGHVS and CDR2 is FNYEAQ. The CDR3 has 15 residues. CDR3 in DNA: TGTGCCAGCAGCTTAGCGTGGGGTAGCAATCAGCCCCAGCATTTT. Encoded protein: CASSLAWGSNQPQHF.

CDR3 amino acids: CASGPGQGANYGYTF. The DNA for the CDR3 is TGTGCTAGTGGCCCCGGACAGGGCGCTAACTATGGCTACACCTTC. J is TRBJ1-2 and V is TRBV12-5, with 8 bases matching TRBD1. The trim removed 6 bases at V and 0 bases at J, leaving 6 bases unmatched. The CDR3 has 15 residues. Looked up from germline, CDR1 is LGHNT and CDR2 is FRNRAP.

The V and J genes are TRBV12-5 and TRBJ2-1, with TRBD2 matching over 8 bases. The germline V gene encodes CDR1 LGHNT and CDR2 FRNRAP. This CDR3 is built from 16 residues. The trim removed 0 bases at V and 7 bases at J, leaving 8 bases unmatched. Here the CDR3 DNA reads TGTGCTAGTGGTTTGGTACGGGGACTAGATGGAAATGAGCAGTTCTTC. Translated, it gives CASGLVRGLDGNEQFF. The complete variable domain, with remaining parts taken from reference TRBV12-5 and TRBJ2-1, reads DARVTQTPRHKVTEMGQEVTMRCQPILGHNTVFWYRQTMMQGLELLAYFRNRAPLDDSGMPKDRFSAEMPDATLATLKIQPSEPRDSAVYFCASGLVRGLDGNEQFFGPGTRLTVL.

The gene calls are TRBV5-4 and TRBJ1-1; no definite D call. Germline V gives CDR1 SGHNT, CDR2 YYREEE (reference sequence). V lost 0 bases to trimming and J lost 1 base, with 10 bases between them. The CDR3 spans 15 residues. The CDR3 nucleotides are TGTGCCAGCAGCTTGGTCGCCAGGAGGAACACTGAAGCTTTCTTT. Its protein is CASSLVARRNTEAFF.

J is TRBJ2-1 and V is TRBV5-6, with 9 bases matching TRBD2. J gave up 9 bases and V 4 bases, and 11 bases lay outside the gene matches. CDR1 is SGHDT and CDR2 is YYEEEE in the germline V gene. The length of the CDR3 is 15 residues. The CDR3 bases are TGTGCCAGCAGCCTTATTCCGGGACTAGCAAGTGAGCAGTTCTTC. This sequence encodes CASSLIPGLASEQFF.

The chain links TRBV2 to TRBJ1-1; D call uncertain. V lost 8 bases and J lost 1, with 17 bases in between. Per germline, CDR1 SNHLY and CDR2 FYNNEI. This CDR3 spans 15 amino acids. CDR3 protein: CASVSASRGNTEAFF. The CDR3, as DNA: TGTGCCAGCGTATCCGCCAGTCGGGGGAACACTGAAGCTTTCTTT.

This rearrangement joins TRBV2 to TRBJ2-7; no reliable D call. The CDR3 contains 13 residues. With 3 bases removed from V and 2 bases from J, the gap between germline ends came to 8 bases. Germline V gene lookup returns CDR1 SNHLY and CDR2 FYNNEI. The CDR3 sequence: CASSETGTYEQYF. The CDR3 nucleotides read TGTGCCAGCAGTGAGACTGGTACCTACGAGCAGTACTTC.

The chain employs TRBV7-2 and TRBJ2-7, with TRBD2 identical over 8 bases. Germline lookup yields CDR1 SGHTA and CDR2 FQGNSA. CDR3 length equals 16 residues. With V trimmed by 2 bases and J by 3 bases, 9 bases remained unmatched. The CDR3 protein is CASSLFGLAAVYEQYF. In DNA form, the CDR3 reads TGTGCCAGCAGCTTATTTGGACTAGCAGCCGTCTACGAGCAGTACTTC.

This sequence joins TRBV11-3 and TRBJ2-2; weak D call: TRBD1 (6 bases). The V end was cut by 1 base, the J end by 3 bases, with 15 bases between. The germline CDR1 and CDR2 sequences are SGHNT and YENEEA. CDR3 length: 17 amino acids. CDR3 coding DNA: TGTGCCAGCAGCTTAGCGAGACAGGTGGGCGACACCGGGGAGCTGTTTTTT. This codes for CASSLARQVGDTGELFF.

This clone was recorded a few times. The chain joins TRBV9 to TRBJ2-5, with D perhaps TRBD1 (5 bases). The CDR3 has 16 amino acids. V lost 0 bases, J lost 2 bases, and 14 bases lay in between. The V gene's germline CDR1 is SGDLS and CDR2 YYNGEE. CDR3 amino acids: CASSVEARAVQETQYF. DNA for the CDR3: TGTGCCAGCAGCGTAGAGGCCAGGGCAGTACAAGAGACCCAGTACTTC.

This clone came up a few times. The CDR3 region has the DNA TGTGCCAGCAGCTTGCGGCGGGGTATTAGCACAGATACGCAGTATTTT. Its translation is CASSLRRGISTDTQYF. The gene calls are TRBV5-4 and TRBJ2-3; D may be TRBD2 (6 bases). The germline V and J ends were trimmed by 1 base and 0 bases, with 12 bases remaining between them. This CDR3 contains 16 residues. Germline V CDR1 and CDR2: SGHNT, YYREEE (reference sequence).